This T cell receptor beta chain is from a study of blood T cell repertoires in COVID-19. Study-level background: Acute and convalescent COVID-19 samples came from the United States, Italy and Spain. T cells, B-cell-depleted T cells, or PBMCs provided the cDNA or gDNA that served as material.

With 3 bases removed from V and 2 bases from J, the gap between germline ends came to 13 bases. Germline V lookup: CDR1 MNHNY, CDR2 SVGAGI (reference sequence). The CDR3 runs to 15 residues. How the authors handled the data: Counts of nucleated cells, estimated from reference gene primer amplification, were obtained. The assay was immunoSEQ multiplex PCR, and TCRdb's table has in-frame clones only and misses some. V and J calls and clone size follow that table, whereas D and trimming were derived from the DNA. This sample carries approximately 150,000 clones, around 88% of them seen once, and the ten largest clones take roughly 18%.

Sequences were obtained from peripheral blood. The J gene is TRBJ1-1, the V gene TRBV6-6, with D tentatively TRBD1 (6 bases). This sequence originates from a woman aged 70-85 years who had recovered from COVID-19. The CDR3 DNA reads TGTGCCAGCAGTTATGGGGGCGCCGGAAACACTGAAGCTTTCTTT. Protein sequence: CASSYGGAGNTEAFF.